Shown below are 3 T cell receptor beta chains from a single sample sequenced in a study of graft-versus-host responses after intestinal transplantation. No antigen is known for these receptors. The assay was immunoSEQ multiplex PCR, and TCRdb's table has in-frame clones only and misses some. Found here are about 93,000 clones, 85% to 95% of them singletons; the top ten hold roughly 0.49%. The sample consisted of unstimulated CD8+ T cells sorted from spleen or lymph node cells, taken before intestinal transplant. Source of these receptors: a human donor who received an intestinal transplant.

The CDR3 spells CASSQSPSGVSLAYEQYF. The DNA of the CDR3 is TGCGCCAGCAGCCAATCACCTTCAGGGGTGTCATTGGCCTACGAGCAGTACTTC. J is TRBJ2-5 and V is TRBV4-1, with D maybe TRBD1 (6 bases). The DNA end lines up better with TRBJ2-7; the J call may be wrong. The CDR3 is made up of 18 amino acids. Germline V gene sequence: CDR1 MGHRA, CDR2 YSYEKL.

V gene TRBV19 combines with J gene TRBJ2-1; D possibly corresponds to TRBD2 (5 bases). Trimming pared 10 bases from V and 0 bases from J, leaving 16 bases between. The CDR3 extends over 15 amino acids. The germline V gene encodes CDR1 LNHDA and CDR2 SQIVND (reference sequence). The CDR3 DNA is TGTGCCACCACGTTCGGTACTAGCTCCTACAATGAGCAGTTCTTC. It yields the protein CATTFGTSSYNEQFF.

The chain has TRBV27 and TRBJ2-1; weak D call: TRBD2 (5 bases). V was pared by 5 bases and J by 6 bases, with 14 bases between. The CDR3 extends over 14 amino acids. CDR1 is MNHEY, CDR2 SMNVEV, per germline (reference sequence). The CDR3 loop is CASSLRGRGNEQFF. CDR3 in DNA: TGTGCCAGCAGTCTTCGAGGACGGGGCAATGAGCAGTTCTTC.